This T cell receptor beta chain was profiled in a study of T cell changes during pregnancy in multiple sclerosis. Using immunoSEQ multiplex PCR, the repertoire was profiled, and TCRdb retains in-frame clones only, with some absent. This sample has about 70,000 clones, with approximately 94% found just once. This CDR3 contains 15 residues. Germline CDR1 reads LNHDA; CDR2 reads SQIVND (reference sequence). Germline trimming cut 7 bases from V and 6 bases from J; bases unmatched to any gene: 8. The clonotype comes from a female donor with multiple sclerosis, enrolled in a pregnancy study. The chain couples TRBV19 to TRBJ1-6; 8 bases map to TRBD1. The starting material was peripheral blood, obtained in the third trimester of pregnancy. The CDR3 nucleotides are TGTGCCAGTAAAGGACAGGGTGTTGGTAATTCACCCCTCCACTTT. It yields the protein CASKGQGVGNSPLHF. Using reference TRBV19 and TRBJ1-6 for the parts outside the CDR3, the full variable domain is DGGITQSPKYLFRKEGQNVTLSCEQNLNHDAMYWYRQDPGQGLRLIYYSQIVNDFQKGDIAEGYSVSREKKESFPLTVTSAQKNPTAFYLCASKGQGVGNSPLHFGNGTRLTVT.